This T cell receptor (beta chain) was found in a study of beta chain features in type 1 diabetes. Study results and caveats: Type 1 diabetes patients had fewer VDJ junction insertions and more deletions. TCRB CDR3s from Type 1 diabetes patients were moderately but significantly shorter in all four CD4+ subsets.

This clone was seen a handful of times. The antigen is undetermined. Expressed TCRB transcripts were sequenced because the entire RNA isolate underwent reverse transcription. TCRdb's table, derived via immunoSEQ multiplex PCR, lists solely in-frame clones and lacks some. The table records about 160,000 clones, less than 9.5% of them present only once. Around 100 mL of blood, on average, came from one heparinised draw per donor. V shed 5 bases, J shed 4 bases, and the junction held 1 base outside the gene matches. This CDR3 is built from 12 residues. The germline V gene has CDR1 SEHNR and CDR2 FQNEAQ (reference sequence).

V is TRBV7-9 and J is TRBJ2-7; 8 bases align to TRBD1. This receptor was taken from a man between 18 and 29 years old in good health. The sample comprised central memory CD4+ T cells from blood. The DNA of the CDR3 is TGTGCCAGCAGCCACAGGGGGTACGAGCAGTACTTC. It yields the protein CASSHRGYEQYF.